This TCR beta chain was found in a study of metastatic and nonmetastatic thyroid tumors. No treatment of any kind had been given to any patient before thyroid surgery. MiXCR re-clonotyped the PCR reads for TCRdb. The data contain some 69,000 clones, 13% to 15% of them singletons. Per the germline V gene, CDR1 is LNHDA and CDR2 is SQIVND (reference sequence). The ends lost 4 bases at V and 2 bases at J; junction bases unmatched: 16. This CDR3 has 18 residues. The chain couples TRBV19 to TRBJ1-1; 7 positions match TRBD1. The receptor's source is a male donor with papillary thyroid cancer or a benign thyroid nodule (not recorded which). Some clones in this sample may be carry-over from other donors' samples. Sequenced: blood. The CDR3 protein is CASSTSDPVQGINTEAFF. CDR3 nucleotides: TGTGCCAGTAGTACGAGTGATCCGGTACAGGGGATCAACACTGAAGCTTTCTTT.